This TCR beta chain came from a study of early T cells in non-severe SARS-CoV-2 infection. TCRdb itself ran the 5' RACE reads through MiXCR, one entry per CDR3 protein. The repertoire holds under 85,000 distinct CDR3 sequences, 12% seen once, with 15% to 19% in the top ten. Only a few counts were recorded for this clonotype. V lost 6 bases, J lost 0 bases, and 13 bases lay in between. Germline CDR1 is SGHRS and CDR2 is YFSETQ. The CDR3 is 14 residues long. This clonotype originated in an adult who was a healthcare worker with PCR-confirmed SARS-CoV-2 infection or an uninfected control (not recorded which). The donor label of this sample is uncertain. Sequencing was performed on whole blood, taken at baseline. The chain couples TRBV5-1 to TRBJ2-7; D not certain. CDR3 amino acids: CASKVLSSSYEQYF. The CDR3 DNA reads TGCGCCAGCAAGGTATTATCCAGCTCCTACGAGCAGTACTTC. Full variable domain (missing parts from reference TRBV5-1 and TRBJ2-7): KAGVTQTPRYLIKTRGQQVTLSCSPISGHRSVSWYQQTPGQGLQFLFEYFSETQRNKGNFPGRFSGRQFSNSRSEMNVSTLELGDSALYLCASKVLSSSYEQYFGPGTRLTVT.